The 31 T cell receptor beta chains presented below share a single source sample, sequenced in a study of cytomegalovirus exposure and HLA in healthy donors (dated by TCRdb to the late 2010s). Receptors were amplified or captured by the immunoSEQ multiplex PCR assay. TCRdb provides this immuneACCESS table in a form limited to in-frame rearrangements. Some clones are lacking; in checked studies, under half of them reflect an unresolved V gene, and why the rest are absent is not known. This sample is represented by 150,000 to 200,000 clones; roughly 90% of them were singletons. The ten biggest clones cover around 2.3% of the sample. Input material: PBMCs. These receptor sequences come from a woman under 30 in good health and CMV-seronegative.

The CDR3 loop reads CASSLGAPYNEQFF. The CDR3 nucleotides are TGCGCCAGCAGCTTGGGGGCCCCTTACAATGAGCAGTTCTTC. This rearrangement joins TRBV5-1 to TRBJ2-1; D gene unclear. From germline, CDR1 is SGHRS and CDR2 YFSETQ. The V and J ends lost 0 bases and 4 bases respectively, with 8 bases between them. The CDR3 runs to 14 residues.

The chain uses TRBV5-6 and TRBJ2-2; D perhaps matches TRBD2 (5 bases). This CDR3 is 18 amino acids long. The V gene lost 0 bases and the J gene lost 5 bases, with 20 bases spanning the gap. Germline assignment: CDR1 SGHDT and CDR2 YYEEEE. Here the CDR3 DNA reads TGTGCCAGCAGCTTGGAGCGATTGCGTGCGGACTGGACCGGGGAGCTGTTTTTT. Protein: CASSLERLRADWTGELFF.

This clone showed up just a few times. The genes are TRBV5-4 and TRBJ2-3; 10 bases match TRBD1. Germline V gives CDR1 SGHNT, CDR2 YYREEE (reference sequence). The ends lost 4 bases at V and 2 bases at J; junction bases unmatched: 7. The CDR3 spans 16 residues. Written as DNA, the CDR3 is TGTGCCAGCAGCCGCCAGGGACAGGGGAACACAGATACGCAGTATTTT. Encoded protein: CASSRQGQGNTDTQYF.

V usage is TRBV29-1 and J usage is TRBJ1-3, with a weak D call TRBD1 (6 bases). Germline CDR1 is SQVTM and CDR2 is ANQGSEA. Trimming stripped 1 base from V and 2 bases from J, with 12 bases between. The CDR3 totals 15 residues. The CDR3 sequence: CSVEGGTGTGNTIYF. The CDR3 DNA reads TGCAGCGTTGAAGGCGGTACAGGGACTGGAAACACCATATATTTT.

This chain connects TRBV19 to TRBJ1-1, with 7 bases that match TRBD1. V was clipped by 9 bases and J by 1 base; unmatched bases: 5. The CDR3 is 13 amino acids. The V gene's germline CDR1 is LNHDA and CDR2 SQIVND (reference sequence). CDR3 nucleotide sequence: TGTGCCAGCTCTGGACAGGCGAACACTGAAGCTTTCTTT. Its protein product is CASSGQANTEAFF.

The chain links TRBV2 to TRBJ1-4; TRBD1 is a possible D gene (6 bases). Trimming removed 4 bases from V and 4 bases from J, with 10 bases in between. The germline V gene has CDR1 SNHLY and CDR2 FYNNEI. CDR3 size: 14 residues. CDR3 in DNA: TGTGCCAGCAGTGGGACAGTGATTAATGAAAAACTGTTTTTT. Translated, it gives CASSGTVINEKLFF.

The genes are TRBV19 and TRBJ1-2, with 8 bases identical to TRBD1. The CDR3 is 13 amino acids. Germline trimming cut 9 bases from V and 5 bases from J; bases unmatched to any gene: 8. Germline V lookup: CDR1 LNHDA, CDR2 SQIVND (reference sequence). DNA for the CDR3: TGTGCCAGCCAGAAGCAGGGGGCTTATGGCTACACCTTC. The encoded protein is CASQKQGAYGYTF.

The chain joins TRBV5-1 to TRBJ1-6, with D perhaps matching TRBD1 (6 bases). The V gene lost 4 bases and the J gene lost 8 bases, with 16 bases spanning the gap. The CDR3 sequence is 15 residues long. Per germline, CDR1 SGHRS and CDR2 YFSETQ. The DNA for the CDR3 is TGCGCCAGCAGCCCACGGGCAGGGGCCGATTCACCCCTCCACTTT. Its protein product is CASSPRAGADSPLHF.

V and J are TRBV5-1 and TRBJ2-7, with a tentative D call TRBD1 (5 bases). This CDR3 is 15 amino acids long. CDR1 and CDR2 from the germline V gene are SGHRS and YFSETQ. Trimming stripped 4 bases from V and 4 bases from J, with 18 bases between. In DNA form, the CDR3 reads TGCGCCAGCAGCCTCAGGGTAGGTGGTGGTTACGAGCAGTACTTC. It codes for CASSLRVGGGYEQYF. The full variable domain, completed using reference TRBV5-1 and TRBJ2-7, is KAGVTQTPRYLIKTRGQQVTLSCSPISGHRSVSWYQQTPGQGLQFLFEYFSETQRNKGNFPGRFSGRQFSNSRSEMNVSTLELGDSALYLCASSLRVGGGYEQYFGPGTRLTVT.

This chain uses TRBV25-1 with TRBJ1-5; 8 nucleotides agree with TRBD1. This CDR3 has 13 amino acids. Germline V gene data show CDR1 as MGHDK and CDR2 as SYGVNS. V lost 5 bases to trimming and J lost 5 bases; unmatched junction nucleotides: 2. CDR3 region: CASSPGGYQPQHF. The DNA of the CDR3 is TGTGCCAGCAGTCCAGGGGGCTATCAGCCCCAGCATTTT.

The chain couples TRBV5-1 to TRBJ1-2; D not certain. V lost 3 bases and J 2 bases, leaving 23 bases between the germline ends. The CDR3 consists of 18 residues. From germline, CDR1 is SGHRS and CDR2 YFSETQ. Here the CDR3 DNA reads TGCGCCAGCAGCTCTTCTCCTCTCGAAGGCAGGCTGAACTATGGCTACACCTTC. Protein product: CASSSSPLEGRLNYGYTF.

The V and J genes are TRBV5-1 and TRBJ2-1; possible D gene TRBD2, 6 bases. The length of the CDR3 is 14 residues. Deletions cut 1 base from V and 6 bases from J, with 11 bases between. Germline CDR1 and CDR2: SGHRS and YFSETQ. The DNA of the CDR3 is TGCGCCAGCAGCTTGCTGGAGGGCGGCAATGAGCAGTTCTTC. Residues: CASSLLEGGNEQFF.

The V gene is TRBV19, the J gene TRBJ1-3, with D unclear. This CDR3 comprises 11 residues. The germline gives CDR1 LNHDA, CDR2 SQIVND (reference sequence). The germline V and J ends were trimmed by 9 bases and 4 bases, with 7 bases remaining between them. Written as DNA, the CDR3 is TGTGCCAGCTACCGGGGAAACACCATATATTTT. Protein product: CASYRGNTIYF.

The CDR3 loop reads CASSQFMGQGADEQYF. The CDR3 coding sequence is TGTGCCAGCAGCCAATTTATGGGACAGGGAGCCGACGAGCAGTACTTC. J is TRBJ2-7 and V is TRBV14, with 9 positions matching TRBD1. The CDR3 extends over 16 amino acids. Losses at the gene ends were 2 bases for V and 5 bases for J; bases not matched to a gene: 10. CDR1 is SGHDN, CDR2 FVKESK, per germline. The variable domain in full, with the rest retrieved from reference TRBV14 and TRBJ2-7, is EAGVTQFPSHSVIEKGQTVTLRCDPISGHDNLYWYRRVMGKEIKFLLHFVKESKQDESGMPNNRFLAERTGGTYSTLKVQPAELEDSGVYFCASSQFMGQGADEQYFGPGTRLTVT.

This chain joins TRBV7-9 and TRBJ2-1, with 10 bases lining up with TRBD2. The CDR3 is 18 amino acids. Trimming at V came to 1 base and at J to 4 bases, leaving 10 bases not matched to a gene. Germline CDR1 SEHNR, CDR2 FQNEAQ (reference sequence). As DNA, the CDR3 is TGTGCCAGCAGCTTAGAGTTGATCACTAGCGGGAAGTACAATGAGCAGTTCTTC. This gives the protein CASSLELITSGKYNEQFF.

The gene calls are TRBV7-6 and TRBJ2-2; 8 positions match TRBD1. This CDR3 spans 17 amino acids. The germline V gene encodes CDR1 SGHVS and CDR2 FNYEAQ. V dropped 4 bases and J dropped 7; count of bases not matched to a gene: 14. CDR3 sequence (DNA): TGTGCCAGCAGCTCTCCCAGGGCAGGGGGCTCGGTCGGGGAGCTGTTTTTT. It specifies CASSSPRAGGSVGELFF.

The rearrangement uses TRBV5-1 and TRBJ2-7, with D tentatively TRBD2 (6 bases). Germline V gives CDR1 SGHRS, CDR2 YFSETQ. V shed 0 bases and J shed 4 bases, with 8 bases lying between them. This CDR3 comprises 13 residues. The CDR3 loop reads CASSLGREYEQYF. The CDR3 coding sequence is TGCGCCAGCAGCTTGGGTCGGGAGTACGAGCAGTACTTC.

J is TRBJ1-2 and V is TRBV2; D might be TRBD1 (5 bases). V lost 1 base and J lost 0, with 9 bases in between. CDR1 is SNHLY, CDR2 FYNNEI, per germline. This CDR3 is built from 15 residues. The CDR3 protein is CASSEGQIANYGYTF. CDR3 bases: TGTGCCAGCAGTGAAGGACAGATAGCTAACTATGGCTACACCTTC.

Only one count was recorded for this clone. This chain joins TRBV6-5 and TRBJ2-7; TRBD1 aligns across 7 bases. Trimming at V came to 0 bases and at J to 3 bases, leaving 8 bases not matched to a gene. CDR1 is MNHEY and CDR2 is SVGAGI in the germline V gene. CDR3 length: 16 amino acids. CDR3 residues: CASSYSGSTGVYEQYF. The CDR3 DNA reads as TGTGCCAGCAGTTACTCGGGCAGTACAGGGGTCTACGAGCAGTACTTC.

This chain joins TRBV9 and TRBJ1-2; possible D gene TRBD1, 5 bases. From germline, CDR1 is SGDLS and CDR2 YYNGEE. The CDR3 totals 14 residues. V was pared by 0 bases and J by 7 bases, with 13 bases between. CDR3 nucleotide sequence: TGTGCCAGCAGCGTAGGCCCGGGGGGATCTGGCTACACCTTC. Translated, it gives CASSVGPGGSGYTF.

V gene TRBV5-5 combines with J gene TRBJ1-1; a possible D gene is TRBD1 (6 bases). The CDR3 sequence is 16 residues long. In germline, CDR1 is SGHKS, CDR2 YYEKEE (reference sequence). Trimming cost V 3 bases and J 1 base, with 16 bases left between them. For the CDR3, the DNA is TGTGCCAGCAGCTGGACACAGGGAGTTCAGAACACTGAAGCTTTCTTT. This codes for CASSWTQGVQNTEAFF. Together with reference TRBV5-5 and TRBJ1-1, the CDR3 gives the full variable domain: DAGVTQSPTHLIKTRGQQVTLRCSPISGHKSVSWYQQVLGQGPQFIFQYYEKEERGRGNFPDRFSARQFPNYSSELNVNALLLGDSALYLCASSWTQGVQNTEAFFGQGTRLTVV.

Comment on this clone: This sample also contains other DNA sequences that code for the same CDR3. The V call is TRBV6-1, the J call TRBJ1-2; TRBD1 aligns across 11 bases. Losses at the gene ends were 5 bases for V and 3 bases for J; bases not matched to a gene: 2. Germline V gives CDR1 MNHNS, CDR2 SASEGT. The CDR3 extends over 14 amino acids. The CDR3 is CASSWTGGDYGYTF. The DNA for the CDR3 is TGTGCCAGCAGTTGGACAGGGGGCGACTATGGCTACACCTTC.

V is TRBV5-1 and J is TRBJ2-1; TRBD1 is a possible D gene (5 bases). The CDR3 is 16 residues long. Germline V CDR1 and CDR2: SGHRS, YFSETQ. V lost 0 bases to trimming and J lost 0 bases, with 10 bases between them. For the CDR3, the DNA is TGCGCCAGCAGCTTGGTGTCAGACAGCTCCTACAATGAGCAGTTCTTC. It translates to CASSLVSDSSYNEQFF.

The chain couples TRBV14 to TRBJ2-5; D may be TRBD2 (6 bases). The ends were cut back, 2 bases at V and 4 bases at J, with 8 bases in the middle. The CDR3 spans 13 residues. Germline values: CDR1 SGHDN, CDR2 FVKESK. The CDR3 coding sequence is TGTGCCAGCAGCCAATACGGGGGAGAGACCCAGTACTTC. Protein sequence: CASSQYGGETQYF.

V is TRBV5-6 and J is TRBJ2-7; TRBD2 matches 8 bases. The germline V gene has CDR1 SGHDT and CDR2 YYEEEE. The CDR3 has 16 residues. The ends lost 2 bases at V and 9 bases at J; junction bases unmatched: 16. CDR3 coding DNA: TGTGCCAGCAGCTTTCTCATAGCGGGGACTTCAAAGGGGCAGTACTTC. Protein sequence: CASSFLIAGTSKGQYF.

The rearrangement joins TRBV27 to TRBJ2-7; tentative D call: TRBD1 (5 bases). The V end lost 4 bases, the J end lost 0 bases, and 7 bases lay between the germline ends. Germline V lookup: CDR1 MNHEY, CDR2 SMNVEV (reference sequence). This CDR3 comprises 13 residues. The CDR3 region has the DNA TGTGCCAGCAGTTACAGGTCCTCCTACGAGCAGTACTTC. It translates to CASSYRSSYEQYF.

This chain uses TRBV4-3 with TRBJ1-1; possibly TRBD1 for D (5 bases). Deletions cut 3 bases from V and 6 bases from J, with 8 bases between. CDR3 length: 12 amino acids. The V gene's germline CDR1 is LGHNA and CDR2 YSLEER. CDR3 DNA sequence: TGCGCCAGCAGCCAGGCGGGGGCTGAAGCTTTCTTT. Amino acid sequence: CASSQAGAEAFF.

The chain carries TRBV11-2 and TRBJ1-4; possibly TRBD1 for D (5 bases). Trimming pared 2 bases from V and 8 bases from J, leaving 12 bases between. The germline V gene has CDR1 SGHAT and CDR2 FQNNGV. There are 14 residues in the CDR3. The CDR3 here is CASSLKGIGEKLFF. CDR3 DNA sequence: TGTGCCAGCAGCTTAAAGGGGATAGGCGAAAAACTGTTTTTT.

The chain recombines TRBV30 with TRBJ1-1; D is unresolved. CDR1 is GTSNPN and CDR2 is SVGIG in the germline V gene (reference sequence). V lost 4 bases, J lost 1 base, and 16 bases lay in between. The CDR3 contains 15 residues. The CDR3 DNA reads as TGTGCCTGGACTCTCGGGGTTGGAGGGAACACTGAAGCTTTCTTT. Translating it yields CAWTLGVGGNTEAFF. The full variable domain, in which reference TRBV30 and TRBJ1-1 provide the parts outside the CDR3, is SQTIHQWPATLVQPVGSPLSLECTVEGTSNPNLYWYRQAAGRGLQLLFYSVGIGQISSEVPQNLSASRPQDRQFILSSKKLLLSDSGFYLCAWTLGVGGNTEAFFGQGTRLTVV.

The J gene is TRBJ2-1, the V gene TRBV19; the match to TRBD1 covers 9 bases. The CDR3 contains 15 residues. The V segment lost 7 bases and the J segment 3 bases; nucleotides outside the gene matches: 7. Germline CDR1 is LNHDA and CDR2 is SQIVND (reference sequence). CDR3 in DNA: TGTGCCAGTACCCCGGGGACAGGGTTCTACAATGAGCAGTTCTTC. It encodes CASTPGTGFYNEQFF.

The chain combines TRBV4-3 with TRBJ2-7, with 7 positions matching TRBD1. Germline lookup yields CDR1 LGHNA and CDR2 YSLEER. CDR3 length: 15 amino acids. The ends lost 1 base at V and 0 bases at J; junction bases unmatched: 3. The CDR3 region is CASSQGTGASYEQYF. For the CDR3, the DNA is TGCGCCAGCAGCCAAGGGACAGGAGCCTCCTACGAGCAGTACTTC.